These T cell receptor beta chains were read from a single sample in a study of T cell responses to AZD1222 COVID-19 vaccine. TCRdb keeps only in-frame clones here, not all; method: immunoSEQ multiplex PCR. The repertoire holds around 130,000 clones, 75% to 95% seen once, with just over 4% in the top ten. The material was peripheral blood, obtained 28 days after the second dose of the MenACWY control vaccine. These receptors were taken from an adult who received the MenACWY meningococcal vaccine as a control. CDR3s include the opening cysteine and the closing phenylalanine or tryptophan. A D gene is named only where the DNA matches it firmly. Rows give clone size only sometimes, using once, few, many, or a class for an expanded clone.

clone size: .
V gene: TRBV25-1
CDR3 length: 14
J gene: TRBJ1-5
D gene: .
CDR3 protein: CASSTGTSNQPQHF
CDR3 DNA: TGTGCCAGCAGTACAGGGACTAGCAATCAGCCCCAGCATTTT

clone size: .
V gene: TRBV5-8
CDR3 length: 17
J gene: TRBJ2-4
D gene: .
CDR3 protein: CASSLLGGGRTKNIQYF
CDR3 DNA: TGTGCCAGCAGCTTGCTCGGAGGAGGTAGGACCAAAAACATTCAGTACTTC

clone size: few
V gene: TRBV7-9
CDR3 length: 19
J gene: TRBJ2-5
D gene: .
CDR3 protein: CASSPSVWGTHPLSETQYF
CDR3 DNA: TGTGCCAGCAGCCCGTCTGTATGGGGGACCCACCCCTTGTCGGAGACCCAGTACTTC

clone size: .
V gene: TRBV19
CDR3 length: 14
J gene: TRBJ1-5
D gene: .
CDR3 protein: CASKHREGNQPQHF
CDR3 DNA: TGTGCCAGCAAACACAGGGAAGGAAATCAGCCCCAGCATTTT

clone size: .
V gene: TRBV20-1
CDR3 length: 14
J gene: TRBJ2-2
D gene: .
CDR3 protein: CSASEGLDTGELFF
CDR3 DNA: TGCAGTGCTAGTGAGGGTTTGGACACCGGGGAGCTGTTTTTT

clone size: .
V gene: TRBV5-1
CDR3 length: 13
J gene: TRBJ2-5
D gene: .
CDR3 protein: CASSLELEETQYF
CDR3 DNA: TGCGCCAGCAGCTTGGAACTAGAAGAGACCCAGTACTTC

clone size: once
V gene: TRBV7-8
CDR3 length: 14
J gene: TRBJ1-2
D gene: .
CDR3 protein: CASSPPGLNYGYTF
CDR3 DNA: TGTGCCAGCAGCCCACCGGGCCTTAACTATGGCTACACCTTC

clone size: .
V gene: TRBV3-1/TRBV3-2
CDR3 length: 13
J gene: TRBJ2-7
D gene: .
CDR3 protein: CASSLSSGGEQYF
CDR3 DNA: TGTGCCAGCAGCCTCTCCTCCGGAGGCGAGCAGTACTTC

clone size: few
V gene: TRBV4-1
CDR3 length: 18
J gene: TRBJ2-2
D gene: .
CDR3 protein: CASSQDSGRGFNTGELFF
CDR3 DNA: TGCGCCAGCAGCCAAGATTCTGGCAGGGGCTTTAACACCGGGGAGCTGTTTTTT

clone size: .
V gene: TRBV14
CDR3 length: 12
J gene: TRBJ1-2
D gene: .
CDR3 protein: CASSQGQNGYTF
CDR3 DNA: TGTGCCAGCAGCCAAGGACAGAATGGCTACACCTTC

clone size: .
V gene: TRBV5-6
CDR3 length: 15
J gene: TRBJ2-2
D gene: TRBD2
CDR3 protein: CASSQGLTLTGELFF
CDR3 DNA: TGTGCCAGCAGCCAGGGACTAACCCTGACCGGGGAGCTGTTTTTT

clone size: .
V gene: TRBV4-3
CDR3 length: 16
J gene: TRBJ2-3
D gene: TRBD1
CDR3 protein: CASSQDRGQGRDTQYF
CDR3 DNA: TGCGCCAGCAGCCAAGATAGGGGGCAGGGAAGAGATACGCAGTATTTT

clone size: once
V gene: TRBV28
CDR3 length: 16
J gene: TRBJ1-4
D gene: .
CDR3 protein: CASSATVQPLGEKLFF
CDR3 DNA: TGTGCCAGCAGTGCCACAGTGCAGCCACTGGGTGAAAAACTGTTTTTT

clone size: .
V gene: TRBV7-2
CDR3 length: 18
J gene: TRBJ2-2
D gene: TRBD2
CDR3 protein: CASSLVLSGRETTGELFF
CDR3 DNA: TGTGCCAGCAGCTTAGTACTTAGCGGGAGGGAAACCACCGGGGAGCTGTTTTTT

clone size: once
V gene: TRBV19
CDR3 length: 15
J gene: TRBJ2-5
D gene: .
CDR3 protein: CASSISGGPAETQYF
CDR3 DNA: TGTGCCAGTAGTATATCCGGGGGGCCAGCGGAGACCCAGTACTTC

clone size: .
V gene: TRBV19
CDR3 length: 18
J gene: TRBJ2-3
D gene: TRBD2
CDR3 protein: CASSIRGSLAASTDTQYF
CDR3 DNA: TGTGCCAGTAGTATTCGGGGGTCTCTAGCGGCTAGCACAGATACGCAGTATTTT

clone size: .
V gene: TRBV28
CDR3 length: 15
J gene: TRBJ1-4
D gene: .
CDR3 protein: CASSLVARGEEKLFF
CDR3 DNA: TGTGCCAGCAGTTTAGTTGCTAGAGGAGAGGAAAAACTGTTTTTT

clone size: .
V gene: TRBV4-2
CDR3 length: 16
J gene: TRBJ1-3
D gene: .
CDR3 protein: CASSQEGAGTGNTIYF
CDR3 DNA: TGTGCCAGCAGCCAAGAAGGAGCAGGGACTGGAAACACCATATATTTT

clone size: few
V gene: TRBV18
CDR3 length: 14
J gene: TRBJ2-3
D gene: .
CDR3 protein: CASSLNYQGDTQYF
CDR3 DNA: TGTGCCAGCTCGCTCAATTACCAGGGAGATACGCAGTATTTT

clone size: .
V gene: TRBV11-2
CDR3 length: 15
J gene: TRBJ1-1
D gene: .
CDR3 protein: CASSGSLRVDTEAFF
CDR3 DNA: TGTGCCAGCAGCGGCAGTCTCAGGGTTGACACTGAAGCTTTCTTT

clone size: .
V gene: TRBV19
CDR3 length: 16
J gene: TRBJ1-5
D gene: .
CDR3 protein: CASSRAGQGTNQPQHF
CDR3 DNA: TGTGCCAGTAGCCGCGCAGGGCAGGGGACAAATCAGCCCCAGCATTTT

clone size: .
V gene: TRBV5-5
CDR3 length: 16
J gene: TRBJ2-7
D gene: TRBD2
CDR3 protein: CASSLNPGLAGMGQYF
CDR3 DNA: TGTGCCAGCAGCTTAAACCCGGGACTAGCGGGAATGGGGCAGTACTTC

clone size: .
V gene: TRBV6-5
CDR3 length: 13
J gene: TRBJ1-6
D gene: .
CDR3 protein: CASRGGGNSPLHF
CDR3 DNA: TGTGCCAGCAGGGGAGGGGGAAATTCACCCCTCCACTTT

clone size: .
V gene: TRBV2
CDR3 length: 15
J gene: TRBJ2-1
D gene: .
CDR3 protein: CASRFGAPSYNEQFF
CDR3 DNA: TGTGCCAGCAGGTTTGGGGCTCCGTCCTACAATGAGCAGTTCTTC

clone size: few
V gene: TRBV28
CDR3 length: 15
J gene: TRBJ1-1
D gene: TRBD1
CDR3 protein: CASKGGDRSSAEAFF
CDR3 DNA: TGTGCCAGCAAAGGGGGGGACAGATCGAGCGCTGAAGCTTTCTTT

clone size: .
V gene: TRBV15
CDR3 length: 12
J gene: TRBJ2-1
D gene: .
CDR3 protein: CATSSLTNEQFF
CDR3 DNA: TGTGCCACCAGCAGCCTGACCAATGAGCAGTTCTTC

clone size: .
V gene: TRBV3-1/TRBV3-2
CDR3 length: 15
J gene: TRBJ1-4
D gene: TRBD1
CDR3 protein: CASSLRTGSNEKLFF
CDR3 DNA: TGTGCCAGCAGCCTTCGGACAGGGTCTAATGAAAAACTGTTTTTT

clone size: .
V gene: TRBV29-1
CDR3 length: 15
J gene: TRBJ1-2
D gene: TRBD1
CDR3 protein: CSVATTGTGPYGYTF
CDR3 DNA: TGCAGCGTTGCAACCACCGGGACAGGGCCCTATGGCTACACCTTC

clone size: .
V gene: TRBV14
CDR3 length: 13
J gene: TRBJ1-1
D gene: .
CDR3 protein: CASSLGQNTEAFF
CDR3 DNA: TGTGCCAGCAGCCTGGGACAGAACACTGAAGCTTTCTTT

clone size: .
V gene: TRBV6-5
CDR3 length: 14
J gene: TRBJ1-1
D gene: .
CDR3 protein: CASSPTPHNTEAFF
CDR3 DNA: TGTGCCAGCAGCCCCACCCCTCATAACACTGAAGCTTTCTTT

clone size: .
V gene: TRBV11-2
CDR3 length: 16
J gene: TRBJ1-1
D gene: TRBD1
CDR3 protein: CASSFAIKQGATEAFF
CDR3 DNA: TGTGCCAGCAGCTTCGCTATTAAACAGGGGGCGACTGAAGCTTTCTTT

clone size: .
V gene: TRBV7-3
CDR3 length: 14
J gene: TRBJ2-5
D gene: .
CDR3 protein: CASSLRSLGETQYF
CDR3 DNA: TGTGCCAGCAGCTTAAGGTCCTTGGGAGAGACCCAGTACTTC

clone size: .
V gene: TRBV21-1
CDR3 length: 15
J gene: TRBJ2-1
D gene: .
CDR3 protein: CASIPRRGDYNEQFF
CDR3 DNA: TGTGCCAGCATCCCTCGGCGGGGGGACTACAATGAGCAGTTCTTC

clone size: .
V gene: TRBV7-9
CDR3 length: 15
J gene: TRBJ2-1
D gene: TRBD2
CDR3 protein: CASSAGTSSMNEQFF
CDR3 DNA: TGTGCCAGCAGCGCCGGGACTAGCTCTATGAATGAGCAGTTCTTC

clone size: once
V gene: TRBV7-9
CDR3 length: 15
J gene: TRBJ1-1
D gene: TRBD1
CDR3 protein: CASSLAQGGNTEAFF
CDR3 DNA: TGTGCCAGCAGCTTAGCGCAGGGGGGGAACACTGAAGCTTTCTTT

clone size: once
V gene: TRBV7-8
CDR3 length: 16
J gene: TRBJ1-2
D gene: .
CDR3 protein: CASSSGTGVPNYGYTF
CDR3 DNA: TGTGCCAGCAGCTCCGGTACAGGAGTCCCTAACTATGGCTACACCTTC

clone size: .
V gene: TRBV14
CDR3 length: 15
J gene: TRBJ2-1
D gene: .
CDR3 protein: CASSQDGWQHNEQFF
CDR3 DNA: TGTGCCAGCAGCCAAGACGGCTGGCAACACAATGAGCAGTTCTTC

clone size: few
V gene: TRBV6-5
CDR3 length: 15
J gene: TRBJ2-7
D gene: TRBD2
CDR3 protein: CASSQAGTKTYEQYF
CDR3 DNA: TGTGCCAGCAGCCAGGCCGGGACTAAGACCTACGAGCAGTACTTC

clone size: .
V gene: TRBV7-9
CDR3 length: 15
J gene: TRBJ2-2
D gene: TRBD1
CDR3 protein: CASSPGTVNTGELFF
CDR3 DNA: TGTGCCAGCAGCCCAGGGACAGTGAACACCGGGGAGCTGTTTTTT

clone size: .
V gene: TRBV2
CDR3 length: 14
J gene: TRBJ2-7
D gene: .
CDR3 protein: CASRGDNGPYEQYF
CDR3 DNA: TGTGCCAGCAGGGGGGACAACGGCCCCTACGAGCAGTACTTC